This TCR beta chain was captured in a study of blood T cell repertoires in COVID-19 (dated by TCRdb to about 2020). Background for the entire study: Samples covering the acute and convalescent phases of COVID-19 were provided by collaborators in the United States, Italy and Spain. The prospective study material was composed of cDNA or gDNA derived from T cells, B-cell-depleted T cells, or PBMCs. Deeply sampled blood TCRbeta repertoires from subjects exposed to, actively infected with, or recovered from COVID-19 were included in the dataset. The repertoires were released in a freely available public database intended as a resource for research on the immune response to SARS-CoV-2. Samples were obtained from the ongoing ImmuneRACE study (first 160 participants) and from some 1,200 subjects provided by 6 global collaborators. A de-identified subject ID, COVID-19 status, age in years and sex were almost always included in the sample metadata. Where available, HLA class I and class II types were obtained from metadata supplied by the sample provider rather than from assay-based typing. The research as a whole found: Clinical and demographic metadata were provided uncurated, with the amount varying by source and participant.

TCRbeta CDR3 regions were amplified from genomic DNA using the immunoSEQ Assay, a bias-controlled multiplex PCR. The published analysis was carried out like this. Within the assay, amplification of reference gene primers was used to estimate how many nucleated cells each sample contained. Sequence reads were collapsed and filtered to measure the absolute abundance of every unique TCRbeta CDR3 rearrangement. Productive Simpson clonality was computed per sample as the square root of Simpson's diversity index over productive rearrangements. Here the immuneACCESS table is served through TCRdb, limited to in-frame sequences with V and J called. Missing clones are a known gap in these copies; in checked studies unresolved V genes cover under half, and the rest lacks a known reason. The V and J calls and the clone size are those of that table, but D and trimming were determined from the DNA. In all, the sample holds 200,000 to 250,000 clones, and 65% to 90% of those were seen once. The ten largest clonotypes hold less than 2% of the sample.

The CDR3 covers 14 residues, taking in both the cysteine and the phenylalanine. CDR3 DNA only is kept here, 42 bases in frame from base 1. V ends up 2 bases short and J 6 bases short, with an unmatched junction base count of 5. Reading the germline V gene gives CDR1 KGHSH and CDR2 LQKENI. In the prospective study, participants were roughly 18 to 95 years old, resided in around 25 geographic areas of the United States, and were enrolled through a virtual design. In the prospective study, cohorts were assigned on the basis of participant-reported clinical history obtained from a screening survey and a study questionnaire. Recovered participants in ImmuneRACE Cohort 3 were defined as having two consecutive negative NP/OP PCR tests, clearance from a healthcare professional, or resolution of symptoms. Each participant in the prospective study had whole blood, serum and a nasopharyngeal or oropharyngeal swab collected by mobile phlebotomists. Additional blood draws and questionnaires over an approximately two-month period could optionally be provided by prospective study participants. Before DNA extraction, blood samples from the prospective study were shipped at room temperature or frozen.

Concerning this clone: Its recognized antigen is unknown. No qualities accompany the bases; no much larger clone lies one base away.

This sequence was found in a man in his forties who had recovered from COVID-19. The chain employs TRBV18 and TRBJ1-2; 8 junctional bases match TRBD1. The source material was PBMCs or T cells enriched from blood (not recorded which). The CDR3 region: CASSPRQGADGYTF. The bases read TGTGCCAGCTCACCAAGGCAGGGGGCGGATGGCTACACCTTC.